The 27 T cell receptor beta chains below come from one sample, sequenced in a study of blood T cell repertoires in COVID-19. The method was immunoSEQ multiplex PCR; TCRdb's version includes in-frame clones alone and lacks a portion of them. The sample includes 150,000 to 200,000 clones, around 77% of them seen just once. Sequences were obtained from peripheral blood. The receptors shown here come from a man in his sixties with active or convalescent COVID-19.

The V call is TRBV7-2, the J call TRBJ2-5, with D unresolved. Looked up from germline, CDR1 is SGHTA and CDR2 is FQGNSA. V was trimmed by 1 base and J by 7 bases, leaving 10 bases between them. The CDR3 has 13 residues. The CDR3 DNA is TGTGCCAGCAGCTTAGACCCGGTCGGGACCCAGTACTTC. Translation: CASSLDPVGTQYF.

The chain couples TRBV7-2 to TRBJ2-1; D is unclear. Germline V gives CDR1 SGHTA, CDR2 FQGNSA. The CDR3 runs 11 residues. Trimming cost V 4 bases and J 9 bases, with 7 bases left between them. The CDR3 coding sequence is TGTGCCAGCAGCTCTAGACTTGAGCAGTTCTTC. Encoded protein: CASSSRLEQFF.

CDR3: CASRYSGEQYF. The DNA of the CDR3 is TGTGCCAGCAGGTACAGTGGGGAGCAGTACTTC. The chain employs TRBV12-3 or TRBV12-4 and TRBJ2-4; weak D call: TRBD2 (5 bases). Trimming pared 6 bases from V and 13 bases from J, leaving 13 bases between. The CDR3 sequence is 11 residues long.

This chain connects TRBV4-1 to TRBJ1-1; possible D gene TRBD1, 5 bases. With 1 base removed from V and 6 bases from J, the gap between germline ends came to 9 bases. This CDR3 comprises 13 residues. Looked up from germline, CDR1 is MGHRA and CDR2 is YSYEKL. The CDR3 DNA reads as TGCGCCAGCAGCCAAGCGGGAGGGGCTGAAGCTTTCTTT. Amino acid sequence: CASSQAGGAEAFF.

V is TRBV7-3 and J is TRBJ2-1; 8 bases are shared with TRBD2. CDR1 and CDR2 from the germline V gene are SGHTA and FQGTGA. The V and J ends lost 4 bases and 4 bases, in that order; junction bases with no gene match: 3. There are 14 residues in the CDR3. The CDR3 here is CASSSLAGYNEQFF. CDR3 coding DNA: TGTGCCAGCAGCTCTCTAGCGGGTTACAATGAGCAGTTCTTC. Full variable domain (rest looked up from reference TRBV7-3 and TRBJ2-1): GAGVSQTPSNKVTEKGKYVELRCDPISGHTALYWYRQSLGQGPEFLIYFQGTGAADDSGLPNDRFFAVRPEGSVSTLKIQRTERGDSAVYLCASSSLAGYNEQFFGPGTRLTVL.

The table lists this clone with a count of one. This chain uses TRBV5-1 with TRBJ2-3; perhaps TRBD2 as D (6 bases). The length of the CDR3 is 15 residues. Germline V gene sequence: CDR1 SGHRS, CDR2 YFSETQ. Trimming removed 4 bases from V and 0 bases from J, with 12 bases in between. CDR3 in amino acids: CASSQSGTSTDTQYF. The CDR3, as DNA: TGCGCCAGCAGCCAATCCGGGACTAGCACAGATACGCAGTATTTT.

The V gene is TRBV7-3, the J gene TRBJ1-1, with D tentatively TRBD1 (6 bases). The V end lost 5 bases, the J end lost 1 base, and 11 bases lay between the germline ends. This CDR3 is built from 14 residues. Germline V gene lookup returns CDR1 SGHTA and CDR2 FQGTGA. CDR3 in amino acids: CASSVSGQNTEAFF. The CDR3 nucleotides read TGTGCCAGCAGCGTTTCGGGACAGAACACTGAAGCTTTCTTT.

The gene calls are TRBV7-9 and TRBJ2-1; the match to TRBD2 covers 9 bases. The CDR3 is 17 amino acids. V shed 2 bases, J shed 9 bases, and the junction held 14 bases outside the gene matches. Looked up from germline, CDR1 is SEHNR and CDR2 is FQNEAQ (reference sequence). The CDR3 is CASSLSVGREGLGEQFF. The CDR3 DNA sequence: TGTGCCAGCAGCTTAAGTGTCGGGCGGGAGGGCCTCGGTGAGCAGTTCTTC.

Sample share makes this clone medium-sized. The genes are TRBV24-1 and TRBJ1-5, with D unclear. The CDR3 is 13 amino acids. Germline V lookup: CDR1 KGHDR, CDR2 SFDVKD. V dropped 4 bases and J dropped 9 bases, with 12 bases sitting between them. The CDR3 loop reads CATSESPGRPQHF. The CDR3 bases are TGTGCCACCAGTGAAAGCCCGGGGAGGCCCCAGCATTTT.

The genes are TRBV6-2 or TRBV6-3 and TRBJ2-1; the match to TRBD1 covers 11 bases. Germline V lookup: CDR1 MNHEY, CDR2 SVGEGT. V gave up 4 bases and J gave up 4 bases; unmatched junction bases: 3. The CDR3 covers 15 residues. Written as DNA, the CDR3 is TGTGCCAGCAGTTGGACAGGGGGCAGATACAATGAGCAGTTCTTC. Its protein is CASSWTGGRYNEQFF.

V and J are TRBV5-1 and TRBJ1-2; D gene ambiguous. The CDR3 loop spans 13 amino acids. Germline V gives CDR1 SGHRS, CDR2 YFSETQ. V lost 3 bases to trimming and J lost 8 bases, with 14 bases between them. CDR3: CASSSGGGEGYTF. In nucleotides, the CDR3 is TGCGCCAGCAGCTCGGGCGGCGGGGAAGGCTACACCTTC.

This chain links TRBV2 with TRBJ1-6; 7 positions match TRBD1. CDR3 length: 16 amino acids. J gave up 7 bases and V 8 bases, and 14 bases lay outside the gene matches. Germline CDR1 is SNHLY and CDR2 is FYNNEI. CDR3 sequence: CASLQGGGGWNSPLHF. CDR3 bases: TGTGCCAGCCTGCAAGGGGGCGGAGGATGGAATTCACCCCTCCACTTT.

This clone has just a few counts. The chain is built from TRBV4-3 and TRBJ2-7; unclear D gene. The CDR3 runs 13 residues. From germline, CDR1 is LGHNA and CDR2 YSLEER. The V end was cut by 2 bases, the J end by 2 bases, with 7 bases between. In DNA, the CDR3 is TGCGCCAGCAGCCAAAACAGAGCCTACGAGCAGTACTTC. Translating it yields CASSQNRAYEQYF.

V and J are TRBV28 and TRBJ2-2; D not certain. This CDR3 region has 13 residues. Trimming took off 10 bases at V and 1 base at J, with 10 bases between the two ends. CDR1 is MDHEN and CDR2 is SYDVKM in the germline V gene. CDR3 residues: CATDNRNTGELFF. The CDR3 DNA reads as TGTGCCACCGATAATAGGAACACCGGGGAGCTGTTTTTT.

Remarks on this clone: Other DNA sequences within the sample encode an identical CDR3. The CDR3 region has the DNA TGTGCCAGCAGCCCTGACAGGGACTATGGCTACACCTTC. The encoded protein is CASSPDRDYGYTF. The chain carries TRBV5-4 and TRBJ1-2; 7 nucleotides agree with TRBD1. The CDR3 contains 13 residues. CDR1 is SGHNT, CDR2 YYREEE, per germline (reference sequence). J was trimmed by 3 bases and V by 4 bases; bases with no gene match: 3.

This chain connects TRBV10-3 to TRBJ2-5, with D possibly TRBD2 on 5 matching bases. The CDR3 has 17 residues. The germline V gene encodes CDR1 ENHRY and CDR2 SYGVKD. V was clipped by 3 bases and J by 7 bases, with 24 bases between them. The CDR3 protein is CAISDVLVDRPGWTQYF. The CDR3 DNA follows: TGTGCCATCAGTGATGTCCTAGTCGACCGGCCGGGGTGGACCCAGTACTTC.

The rearrangement links TRBV7-9 to TRBJ2-1, with 10 bases that match TRBD2. The CDR3 extends over 17 amino acids. V dropped 5 bases and J dropped 12; count of bases not matched to a gene: 19. Germline V gene data show CDR1 as SEHNR and CDR2 as FQNEAQ (reference sequence). In DNA, the CDR3 is TGTGCCAGCAGCCTCCCTAGACTAGCGGGTTCTCCCCAGGGGCAGTTCTTC. It specifies CASSLPRLAGSPQGQFF.

This chain links TRBV27 with TRBJ1-2; D may be TRBD1 (5 bases). The germline gives CDR1 MNHEY, CDR2 SMNVEV (reference sequence). The CDR3 is 16 amino acids. V was pared by 2 bases and J by 4 bases, with 17 bases between. CDR3 loop: CASSLRPDGGGYGYTF. CDR3 DNA: TGTGCCAGCAGTTTAAGGCCCGACGGGGGGGGCTATGGCTACACCTTC.

The rearrangement links TRBV6-5 to TRBJ1-2, with D tentatively TRBD1 (5 bases). This CDR3 spans 12 amino acids. The V gene lost 8 bases and the J gene lost 8 bases, with 15 bases spanning the gap. Germline values: CDR1 MNHEY, CDR2 SVGAGI. The CDR3 DNA reads as TGTGCCAGCCTAGGGCAGGGTGAAGGCTACACCTTC. Translating gives CASLGQGEGYTF.

The genes are TRBV28 and TRBJ1-3; the match to TRBD1 covers 10 bases. Germline V gene sequence: CDR1 MDHEN, CDR2 SYDVKM. The trim removed 4 bases at V and 4 bases at J, leaving 19 bases unmatched. The CDR3 has 20 amino acids. CDR3 bases: TGTGCCAGCAGTTCGCGCTCGATCTACGACAGGGGGCGATCCGGAAACACCATATATTTT. This sequence encodes CASSSRSIYDRGRSGNTIYF.

The V call is TRBV14, the J call TRBJ2-7; perhaps TRBD2 as D (6 bases). Germline CDR1 and CDR2: SGHDN and FVKESK. The V end lost 6 bases, the J end lost 3 bases, and 15 bases lay between the germline ends. The CDR3 has 14 amino acids. The CDR3 bases are TGTGCCAGCAGTGTGGGACTCAGGATCTACGAGCAGTACTTC. This codes for CASSVGLRIYEQYF. Filled out from reference TRBV14 and TRBJ2-7, the complete variable domain reads EAGVTQFPSHSVIEKGQTVTLRCDPISGHDNLYWYRRVMGKEIKFLLHFVKESKQDESGMPNNRFLAERTGGTYSTLKVQPAELEDSGVYFCASSVGLRIYEQYFGPGTRLTVT.

The chain uses TRBV7-2 and TRBJ2-5; TRBD2 matches at 12 bases. CDR1 and CDR2 (germline): SGHTA, FQGNSA. The J segment lost 2 bases and the V segment lost 3 bases, leaving 7 bases of the junction unmatched. CDR3 length: 17 amino acids. Here the CDR3 reads CASSFGATSGGQETQYF. The CDR3 DNA is TGTGCCAGCAGCTTCGGGGCGACTAGCGGGGGACAAGAGACCCAGTACTTC.

The table lists this clone with many counts. DNA for the CDR3: TGCGCCAGCAGCTTGAATGGCCACGAGCAGTACTTC. It encodes CASSLNGHEQYF. This chain joins TRBV5-1 and TRBJ2-7, with D hard to call. V lost 1 base, J lost 5 bases, and 7 bases lay in between. This CDR3 comprises 12 residues. Germline loops: CDR1 SGHRS, CDR2 YFSETQ. Full variable domain (remainder filled in from reference TRBV5-1 and TRBJ2-7): KAGVTQTPRYLIKTRGQQVTLSCSPISGHRSVSWYQQTPGQGLQFLFEYFSETQRNKGNFPGRFSGRQFSNSRSEMNVSTLELGDSALYLCASSLNGHEQYFGPGTRLTVT.

V gene TRBV5-5 combines with J gene TRBJ2-3, with a possible D match to TRBD2 (6 bases). CDR3 size: 16 residues. Trimming stripped 0 bases from V and 1 base from J, with 12 bases between. Per germline, CDR1 SGHKS and CDR2 YYEKEE (reference sequence). The CDR3, as DNA: TGTGCCAGCAGCTTGGTAACGGGAGCAGGCACAGATACGCAGTATTTT. Translated: CASSLVTGAGTDTQYF.

The chain recombines TRBV5-4 with TRBJ2-1; D not resolved. The ends were cut back, 4 bases at V and 1 base at J, with 6 bases in the middle. The CDR3 has 13 amino acids. CDR1 and CDR2 (germline): SGHNT, YYREEE (reference sequence). The DNA of the CDR3 is TGTGCCAGCAGCCCCAAATCCTACAATGAGCAGTTCTTC. Its protein product is CASSPKSYNEQFF.

The chain links TRBV10-3 to TRBJ2-3; 7 nucleotides align to TRBD1. J lost 1 base, V lost 6 bases, and 7 bases had no gene match. Germline lookup yields CDR1 ENHRY and CDR2 SYGVKD. This CDR3 comprises 15 residues. CDR3 amino acids: CAIRRGTARTDTQYF. CDR3 DNA sequence: TGTGCCATCAGGCGAGGGACAGCTCGCACAGATACGCAGTATTTT.

The V gene is TRBV7-2, the J gene TRBJ1-1, with a tentative D call TRBD1 (6 bases). Between the trimmed V and J ends, which lost 5 bases and 7 bases, there was a span of 17 bases. The CDR3 is 14 residues long. Germline V gives CDR1 SGHTA, CDR2 FQGNSA. CDR3 sequence: CASSIRQALSEAFF. In DNA form, the CDR3 reads TGTGCCAGCAGCATAAGACAGGCCCTAAGTGAAGCTTTCTTT.